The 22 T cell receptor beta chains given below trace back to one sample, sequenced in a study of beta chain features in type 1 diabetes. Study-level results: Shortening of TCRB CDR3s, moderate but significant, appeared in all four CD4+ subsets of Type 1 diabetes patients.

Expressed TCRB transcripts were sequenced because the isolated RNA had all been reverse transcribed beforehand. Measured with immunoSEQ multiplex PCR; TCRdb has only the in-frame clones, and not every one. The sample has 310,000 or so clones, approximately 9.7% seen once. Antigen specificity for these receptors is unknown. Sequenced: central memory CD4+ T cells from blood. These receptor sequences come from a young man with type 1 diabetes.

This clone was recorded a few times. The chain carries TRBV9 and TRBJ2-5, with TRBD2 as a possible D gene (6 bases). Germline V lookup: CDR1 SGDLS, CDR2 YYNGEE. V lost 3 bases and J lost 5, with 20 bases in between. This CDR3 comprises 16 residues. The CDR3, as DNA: TGTGCCAGCAGCGAGGGAGGTAGGGTCCTAGGGGAGACCCAGTACTTC. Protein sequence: CASSEGGRVLGETQYF.

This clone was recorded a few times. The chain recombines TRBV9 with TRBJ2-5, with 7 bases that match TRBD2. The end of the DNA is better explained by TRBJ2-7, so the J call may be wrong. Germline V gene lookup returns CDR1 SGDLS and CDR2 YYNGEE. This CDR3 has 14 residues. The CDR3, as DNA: TGTGCCAGCAGCGCGACCGGGACTACCTACGAGCAGTACTTC. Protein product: CASSATGTTYEQYF.

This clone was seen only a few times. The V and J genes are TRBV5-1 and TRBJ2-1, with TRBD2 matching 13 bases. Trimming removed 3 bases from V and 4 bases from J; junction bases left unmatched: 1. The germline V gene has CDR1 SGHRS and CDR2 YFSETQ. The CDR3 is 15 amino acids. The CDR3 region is CASSSGLAGYNEQFF. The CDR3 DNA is TGCGCCAGCAGCTCGGGACTAGCGGGATACAATGAGCAGTTCTTC.

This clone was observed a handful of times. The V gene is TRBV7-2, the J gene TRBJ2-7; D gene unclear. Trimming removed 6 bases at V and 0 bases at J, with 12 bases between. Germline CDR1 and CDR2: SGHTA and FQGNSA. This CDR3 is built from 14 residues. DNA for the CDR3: TGTGCCAGCAGGGGATCTGATCGCTCCTACGAGCAGTACTTC. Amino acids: CASRGSDRSYEQYF.

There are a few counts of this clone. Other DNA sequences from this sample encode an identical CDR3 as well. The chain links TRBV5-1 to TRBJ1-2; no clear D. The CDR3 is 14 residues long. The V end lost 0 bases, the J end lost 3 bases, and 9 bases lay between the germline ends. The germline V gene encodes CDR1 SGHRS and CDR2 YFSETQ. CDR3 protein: CASSLGTADYGYTF. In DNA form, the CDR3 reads TGCGCCAGCAGCTTGGGAACCGCCGACTATGGCTACACCTTC.

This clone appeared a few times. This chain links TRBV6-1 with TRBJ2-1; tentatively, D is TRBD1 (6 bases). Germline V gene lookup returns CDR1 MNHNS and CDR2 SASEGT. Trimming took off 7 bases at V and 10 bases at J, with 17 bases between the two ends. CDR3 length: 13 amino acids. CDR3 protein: CASIPPGVREQFF. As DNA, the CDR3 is TGTGCCAGCATTCCCCCAGGGGTGCGCGAGCAGTTCTTC.

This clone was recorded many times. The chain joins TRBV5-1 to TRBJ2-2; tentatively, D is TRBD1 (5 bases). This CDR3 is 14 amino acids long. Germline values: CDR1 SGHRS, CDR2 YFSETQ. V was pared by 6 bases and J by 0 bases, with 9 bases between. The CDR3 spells CASKAGTNTGELFF. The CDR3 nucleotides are TGCGCCAGCAAGGCAGGGACGAACACCGGGGAGCTGTTTTTT.

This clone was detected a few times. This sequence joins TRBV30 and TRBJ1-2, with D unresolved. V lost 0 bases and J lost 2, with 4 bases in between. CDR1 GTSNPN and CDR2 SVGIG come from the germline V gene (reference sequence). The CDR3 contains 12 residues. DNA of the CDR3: TGTGCCTGGAGTGTACGGAACTATGGCTACACCTTC. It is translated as CAWSVRNYGYTF. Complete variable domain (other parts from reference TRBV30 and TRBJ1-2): SQTIHQWPATLVQPVGSPLSLECTVEGTSNPNLYWYRQAAGRGLQLLFYSVGIGQISSEVPQNLSASRPQDRQFILSSKKLLLSDSGFYLCAWSVRNYGYTFGSGTRLTVV.

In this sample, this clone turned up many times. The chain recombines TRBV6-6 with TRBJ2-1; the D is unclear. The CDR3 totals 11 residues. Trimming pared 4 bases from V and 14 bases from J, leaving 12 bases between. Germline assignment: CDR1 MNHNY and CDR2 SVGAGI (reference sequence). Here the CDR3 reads CASSSPSREFF. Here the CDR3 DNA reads TGTGCCAGCAGTTCCCCAAGTCGAGAGTTCTTC.

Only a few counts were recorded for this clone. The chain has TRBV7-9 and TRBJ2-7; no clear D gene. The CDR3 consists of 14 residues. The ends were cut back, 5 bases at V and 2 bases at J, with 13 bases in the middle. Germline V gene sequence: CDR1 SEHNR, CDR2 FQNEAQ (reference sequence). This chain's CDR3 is CASSPPRVTYEQYF. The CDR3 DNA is TGTGCCAGCAGCCCCCCCCGGGTCACCTACGAGCAGTACTTC.

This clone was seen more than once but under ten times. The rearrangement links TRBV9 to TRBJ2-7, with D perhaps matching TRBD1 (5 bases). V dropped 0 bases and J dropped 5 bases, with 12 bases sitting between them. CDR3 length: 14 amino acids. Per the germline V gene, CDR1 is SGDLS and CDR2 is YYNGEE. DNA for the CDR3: TGTGCCAGCAGCGTAGGACAGTCTGTGGACGAGCAGTACTTC. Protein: CASSVGQSVDEQYF.

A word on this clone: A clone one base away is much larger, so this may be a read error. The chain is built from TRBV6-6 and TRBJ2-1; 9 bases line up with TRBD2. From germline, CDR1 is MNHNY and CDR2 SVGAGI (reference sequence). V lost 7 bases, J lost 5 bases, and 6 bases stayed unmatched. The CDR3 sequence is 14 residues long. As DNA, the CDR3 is TGTGCCAGCACCGTGGCGGGGGGGGACAATGAGCAGTTCTTC. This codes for CASTVAGGDNEQFF.

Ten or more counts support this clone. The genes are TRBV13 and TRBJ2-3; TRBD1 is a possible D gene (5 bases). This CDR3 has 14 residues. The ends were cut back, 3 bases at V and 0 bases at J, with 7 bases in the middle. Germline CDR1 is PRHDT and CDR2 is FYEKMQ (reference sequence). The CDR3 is CASSFGASTDTQYF. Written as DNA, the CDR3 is TGTGCCAGCAGCTTTGGGGCTAGCACAGATACGCAGTATTTT.

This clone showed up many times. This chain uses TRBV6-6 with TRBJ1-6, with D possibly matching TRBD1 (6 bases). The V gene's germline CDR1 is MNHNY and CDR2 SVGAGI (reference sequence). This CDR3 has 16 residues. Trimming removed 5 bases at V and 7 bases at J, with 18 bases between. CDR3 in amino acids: CASSGLGTRWNSPLHF. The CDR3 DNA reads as TGTGCCAGCAGTGGACTAGGGACAAGGTGGAATTCACCCCTCCACTTT.

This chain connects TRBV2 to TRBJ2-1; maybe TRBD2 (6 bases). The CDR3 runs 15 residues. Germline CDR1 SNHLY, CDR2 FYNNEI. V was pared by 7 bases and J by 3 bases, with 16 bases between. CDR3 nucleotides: TGTGCCAGCACAAAAGAGGAGGGCGACTACAATGAGCAGTTCTTC. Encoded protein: CASTKEEGDYNEQFF.

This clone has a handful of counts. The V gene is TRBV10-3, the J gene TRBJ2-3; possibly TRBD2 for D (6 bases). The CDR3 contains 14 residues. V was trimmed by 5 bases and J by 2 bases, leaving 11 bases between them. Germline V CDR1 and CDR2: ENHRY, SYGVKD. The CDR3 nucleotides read TGTGCCATCAGTCCCCGGGGGACCACAGATACGCAGTATTTT. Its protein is CAISPRGTTDTQYF.

The CDR3: CASSSWEGTYEQYF. The CDR3 bases are TGTGCCAGCAGCTCATGGGAGGGGACCTACGAGCAGTACTTC. V is TRBV13 and J is TRBJ2-7; 7 bases match TRBD2. V was clipped by 4 bases and J by 2 bases; unmatched bases: 5. CDR1 is PRHDT, CDR2 FYEKMQ, per germline (reference sequence). CDR3 size: 14 residues.

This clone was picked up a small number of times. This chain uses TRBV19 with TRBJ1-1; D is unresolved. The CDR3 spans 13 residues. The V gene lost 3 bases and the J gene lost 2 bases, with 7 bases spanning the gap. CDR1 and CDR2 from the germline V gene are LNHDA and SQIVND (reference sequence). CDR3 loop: CASSMTLNTEAFF. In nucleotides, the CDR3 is TGTGCCAGTAGTATGACTCTAAACACTGAAGCTTTCTTT.

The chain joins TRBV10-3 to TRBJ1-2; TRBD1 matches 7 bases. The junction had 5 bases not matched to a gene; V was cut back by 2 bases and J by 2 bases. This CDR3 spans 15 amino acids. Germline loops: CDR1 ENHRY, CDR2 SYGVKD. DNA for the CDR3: TGTGCCATCAGTGAGGAGGAGGGGGCAAACTATGGCTACACCTTC. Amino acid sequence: CAISEEEGANYGYTF.

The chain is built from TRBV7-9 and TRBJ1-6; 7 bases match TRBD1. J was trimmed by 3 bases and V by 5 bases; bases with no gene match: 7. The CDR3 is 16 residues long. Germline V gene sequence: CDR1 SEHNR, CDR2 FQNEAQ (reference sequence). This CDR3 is CASSADRDIYNSPLHF. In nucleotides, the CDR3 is TGTGCCAGCAGCGCCGACAGGGATATCTATAATTCACCCCTCCACTTT.

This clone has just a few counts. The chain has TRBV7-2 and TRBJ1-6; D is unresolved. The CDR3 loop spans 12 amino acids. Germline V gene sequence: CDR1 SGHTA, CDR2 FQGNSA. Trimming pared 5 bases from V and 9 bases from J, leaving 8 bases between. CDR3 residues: CASSAEGSPLHF. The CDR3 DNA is TGTGCCAGCAGCGCGGAGGGTTCACCCCTCCACTTT.

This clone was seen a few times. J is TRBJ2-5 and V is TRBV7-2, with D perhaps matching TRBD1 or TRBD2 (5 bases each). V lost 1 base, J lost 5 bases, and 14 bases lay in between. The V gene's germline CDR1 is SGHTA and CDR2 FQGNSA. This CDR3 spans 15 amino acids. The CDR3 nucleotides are TGTGCCAGCAGCTTAGTTATCGGGGCAGCGGAGACCCAGTACTTC. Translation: CASSLVIGAAETQYF.